Below, 4 T cell receptor beta chains from the same sample are listed, as sequenced in a study of shared clonotypes between healthy human individuals. Assay used: immunoSEQ multiplex PCR; TCRdb lists only in-frame clones, some missing. The sample records roughly 2.5 million clones, 85% to 95% being singletons. The specimen was naive CD4+ T cells sorted from blood. As to subset: CD45RA+ positively selected. The receptors originated from a man aged 18 to 29 in good health.

This clone occurred a few times. Other DNA sequences of this sample code for an identical CDR3. The chain carries TRBV6-1 and TRBJ2-4; unclear D gene. Trimming shortened V by 2 bases and J by 0 bases, and 5 bases separated the two germline ends. CDR1 is MNHNS, CDR2 SASEGT, per germline. The CDR3 is 14 residues long. The CDR3 DNA sequence: TGTGCCAGCAGTGAACAGGCAGCCAAAAACATTCAGTACTTC. It encodes CASSEQAAKNIQYF.

This chain connects TRBV27 to TRBJ2-1; tentatively, D is TRBD1 (6 bases). V lost 5 bases and J 9 bases, leaving 20 bases between the germline ends. This CDR3 region has 15 residues. Germline V gene lookup returns CDR1 MNHEY and CDR2 SMNVEV (reference sequence). CDR3 DNA sequence: TGTGCCAGCAGTCCGCAGTGGGGGCTCGGCGGTGAGCAGTTCTTC. Protein sequence: CASSPQWGLGGEQFF.

The chain links TRBV6-5 to TRBJ2-3; TRBD2 matches at 7 bases. CDR1 and CDR2 (germline): MNHEY, SVGAGI. V trimming: 8 bases; J trimming: 6 bases; junction bases outside the gene matches: 11. This CDR3 comprises 14 residues. CDR3 residues: CASGGEGRVDTQYF. CDR3 nucleotide sequence: TGTGCCAGCGGCGGGGAGGGCAGGGTCGATACGCAGTATTTT.

In the case of this clone: The sample contains more than one DNA sequence encoding this CDR3. The chain couples TRBV5-1 to TRBJ2-7; the D gene is possibly TRBD2 (6 bases). V was pared by 2 bases and J by 6 bases, with 9 bases between. This CDR3 region has 12 residues. Per the germline V gene, CDR1 is SGHRS and CDR2 is YFSETQ. The CDR3 bases are TGCGCCAGCAGCTTAGGAGGGACCGAGCAGTACTTC. Its translation: CASSLGGTEQYF.